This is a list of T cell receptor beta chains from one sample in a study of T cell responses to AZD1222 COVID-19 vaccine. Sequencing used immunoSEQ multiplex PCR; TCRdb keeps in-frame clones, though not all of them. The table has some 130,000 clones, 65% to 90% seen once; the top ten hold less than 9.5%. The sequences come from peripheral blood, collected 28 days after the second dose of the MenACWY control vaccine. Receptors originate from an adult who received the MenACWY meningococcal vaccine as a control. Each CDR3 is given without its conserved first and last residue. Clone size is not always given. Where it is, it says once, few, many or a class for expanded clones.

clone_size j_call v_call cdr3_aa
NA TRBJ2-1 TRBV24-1 ATSDTTGASDEQF
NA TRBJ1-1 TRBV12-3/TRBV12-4 ASSFNLNTEAF
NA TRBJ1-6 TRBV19 ASAGTGVSPLH
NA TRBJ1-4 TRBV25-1 ASSDWTGEKLF
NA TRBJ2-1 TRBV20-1 SASLGIYNEQF
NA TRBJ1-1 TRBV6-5 ASSSRTGNTEAF
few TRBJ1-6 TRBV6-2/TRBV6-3 ASSRTVISPLH
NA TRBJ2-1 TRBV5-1 ASTPRDRSGEQF
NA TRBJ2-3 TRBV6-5 ASLPGGDTDTQY
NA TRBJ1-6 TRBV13 ASSRGTASENSPLH
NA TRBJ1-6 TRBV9 ASSRGNSYNSPLH
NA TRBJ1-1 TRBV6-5 ASSYMGLAF
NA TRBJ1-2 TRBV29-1 SVDLSGDRYGYT
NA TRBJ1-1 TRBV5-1 ASRSGQQNTEAF